This is a list of T cell receptor beta chains from one sample in a study of blood T cell repertoires in COVID-19. The table came from immunoSEQ multiplex PCR; TCRdb's copy has only in-frame clones and leaves some out. The sample consists of 120,000 to 150,000 clones, 84% of them appearing once. The specimen sequenced was peripheral blood. The receptors shown here come from a woman older than 75 in a cohort sampled during active or convalescent COVID-19. Both conserved end residues are part of each CDR3. A D gene is named only where the DNA matches it firmly. Not every row has a clone size; where given, it reads once, few, many or a size class.

J: TRBJ1-2
size: once
V: TRBV6-5
D: NA
CDR3: CASSYAEVGGYGYTF
DNA: TGTGCCAGCAGTTACGCGGAGGTGGGGGGATATGGCTACACCTTC

J: TRBJ2-5
size: NA
V: TRBV5-1
D: NA
CDR3: CASSLGQTEETQYF
DNA: TGCGCCAGCAGCCTGGGGCAGACAGAAGAGACCCAGTACTTC

J: TRBJ2-1
size: NA
V: TRBV6-5
D: TRBD2
CDR3: CASRAGGPGYNEQFF
DNA: TGTGCCAGCAGAGCGGGGGGGCCGGGGTACAATGAGCAGTTCTTC

J: TRBJ1-1
size: NA
V: TRBV6-2/TRBV6-3
D: NA
CDR3: CASSYVQGSAAFF
DNA: TGTGCCAGCAGTTACGTCCAGGGCAGTGCAGCTTTCTTT

J: TRBJ1-2
size: once
V: TRBV5-1
D: NA
CDR3: CASSLTGPGYTF
DNA: TGCGCCAGCAGCTTGACAGGGCCCGGCTACACCTTC

J: TRBJ2-5
size: once
V: TRBV5-4
D: TRBD2
CDR3: CASSRGLAGGSRRFETQYF
DNA: TGTGCCAGCAGCCGGGGACTAGCGGGGGGATCGAGGCGTTTCGAGACCCAGTACTTC

J: TRBJ1-4
size: once
V: TRBV7-9
D: TRBD1
CDR3: CASSRQIGTATNEKLFF
DNA: TGTGCCAGCAGCCGCCAGATCGGGACAGCAACTAATGAAAAACTGTTTTTT

J: TRBJ1-2
size: NA
V: TRBV29-1
D: NA
CDR3: CSVGGQSYGYTF
DNA: TGCAGCGTTGGCGGACAGAGCTATGGCTACACCTTC

J: TRBJ2-3
size: NA
V: TRBV11-3
D: TRBD2
CDR3: CASSFGSGGAGTDTQYF
DNA: TGTGCCAGCAGCTTTGGAAGCGGGGGGGCCGGTACAGATACGCAGTATTTT

J: TRBJ2-7
size: NA
V: TRBV6-5
D: TRBD2
CDR3: CASSKTSGGMDEQYF
DNA: TGTGCCAGCAGTAAAACTAGCGGGGGGATGGACGAGCAGTACTTC

J: TRBJ1-1
size: NA
V: TRBV28
D: NA
CDR3: CASSLSSVLGQPAFF
DNA: TGTGCCAGCAGTTTATCAAGCGTATTAGGACAGCCAGCTTTCTTT

J: TRBJ1-5
size: NA
V: TRBV4-1
D: NA
CDR3: CASSQGRDVGPQHF
DNA: TGCGCCAGCAGCCAGGGGAGAGACGTCGGGCCCCAGCATTTT

J: TRBJ2-1
size: NA
V: TRBV7-9
D: TRBD1
CDR3: CASSRTGERYNEQFF
DNA: TGTGCCAGCAGTCGAACAGGGGAAAGGTACAATGAGCAGTTCTTC

J: TRBJ2-5
size: NA
V: TRBV15
D: TRBD2
CDR3: CATSNLSAGGTYQETQYF
DNA: TGTGCCACCAGCAATTTAAGCGCGGGGGGCACGTACCAAGAGACCCAGTACTTC

J: TRBJ1-1
size: once
V: TRBV5-8
D: NA
CDR3: CASNSYVGAEAFF
DNA: TGTGCCAGCAATTCGTACGTGGGCGCTGAAGCTTTCTTT

J: TRBJ1-5
size: NA
V: TRBV7-9
D: NA
CDR3: CASSSPDRGQPQHF
DNA: TGTGCCAGCAGCTCCCCGGACCGGGGGCAGCCCCAGCATTTT

J: TRBJ2-3
size: NA
V: TRBV5-1
D: NA
CDR3: CASSLRDTQYF
DNA: TGCGCCAGCAGCTTGCGAGATACGCAGTATTTT

J: TRBJ1-2
size: NA
V: TRBV10-3
D: TRBD1
CDR3: CAISQTGGSYGYTF
DNA: TGTGCCATCAGTCAGACAGGGGGTTCCTATGGCTACACCTTC

J: TRBJ1-2
size: NA
V: TRBV6-1
D: NA
CDR3: CASSDPTGWVYGYTF
DNA: TGTGCCAGCAGTGACCCGACAGGTTGGGTATATGGCTACACCTTC

J: TRBJ2-3
size: once
V: TRBV7-3
D: TRBD1
CDR3: CASSPDRTGRMDTQYF
DNA: TGTGCCAGCAGCCCCGACCGGACAGGGAGGATGGATACGCAGTATTTT

J: TRBJ2-1
size: NA
V: TRBV6-5
D: TRBD2
CDR3: CASSRRTSGDNEQFF
DNA: TGTGCCAGCAGCCGCCGGACTAGCGGGGACAATGAGCAGTTCTTC

J: TRBJ1-1
size: NA
V: TRBV27
D: TRBD1
CDR3: CASSPRDRGLMNTEAFF
DNA: TGTGCCAGCAGCCCCCGGGACAGGGGCCTTATGAACACTGAAGCTTTCTTT

J: TRBJ2-3
size: NA
V: TRBV18
D: TRBD2
CDR3: CASSPELAGSTDTQYF
DNA: TGTGCCAGCTCACCCGAACTAGCGGGTAGCACAGATACGCAGTATTTT

J: TRBJ1-1
size: NA
V: TRBV18
D: NA
CDR3: CASSPPVKDLTEAFF
DNA: TGTGCCAGCTCGCCCCCAGTCAAGGACTTAACTGAAGCTTTCTTT

J: TRBJ1-4
size: NA
V: TRBV3-1/TRBV3-2
D: TRBD1
CDR3: CASSPRTGGAGPRTNEKLFF
DNA: TGTGCCAGCAGCCCAAGAACAGGGGGCGCGGGCCCGCGAACTAATGAAAAACTGTTTTTT

J: TRBJ1-3
size: NA
V: TRBV6-6
D: NA
CDR3: CAIASSGNTIYF
DNA: TGTGCCATAGCGAGCTCTGGAAACACCATATATTTT

J: TRBJ2-3
size: NA
V: TRBV18
D: TRBD1
CDR3: CASSDRVADTQYF
DNA: TGTGCCAGCTCAGACAGGGTGGCAGATACGCAGTATTTT

J: TRBJ2-1
size: NA
V: TRBV2
D: TRBD2
CDR3: CASSATSGGYNEQFF
DNA: TGTGCCAGCAGTGCTACTAGCGGGGGTTACAATGAGCAGTTCTTC

J: TRBJ2-5
size: once
V: TRBV7-2
D: TRBD1
CDR3: CASSYQTGMAETQYF
DNA: TGTGCCAGCAGCTACCAGACAGGGATGGCGGAGACCCAGTACTTC

J: TRBJ1-1
size: NA
V: TRBV5-1
D: NA
CDR3: CASSFSGNTEAFF
DNA: TGCGCCAGCAGCTTTTCCGGGAACACTGAAGCTTTCTTT